This T cell receptor (beta chain) was sequenced in a study of cytomegalovirus exposure and HLA in healthy donors (TCRdb year 2017). Background on the whole study: In an earlier analysis of 587 of the donors, approximately 300 Gb of sequence data and 100 million or so unique TCR beta sequences from about 190 million T cells were reported. Approximately 310 gigabases of sequencing data and approximately 84 million unique TCR sequences were included in an early release covering about 700 HLA-typed donors. Of the approximately 370 genotyped donors, less than 90% were placed in the genetic ancestry cluster associated with self-reported Caucasian donors. The study aimed to test whether cataloging public T cell receptors could reveal signatures of past pathogen exposure. The study profiled the T cell repertoires of 666 subjects by immunosequencing and related them to cytomegalovirus serostatus. In addition to the first cohort of roughly 670 subjects, a separate validation cohort of 120 different subjects was used. To predict cytomegalovirus infection status, the study brought together high-throughput TCR immunosequencing, statistical association of individual TCRs with disease status, and machine learning. A later analysis re-examined previously published TCR beta repertoires from over 500 donors and added high-resolution HLA genotyping to investigate patterns of TCR occurrence. In the later analysis, no new phenotypic data were used to find candidate immune exposures; instead, reliance was placed on TCR beta sequences and their occurrence across donors. An earlier analysis of 587 of the donors used high-throughput TCR beta sequencing to judge whether each TCR beta V gene segment behaved as functional or pseudogenic. Donor age, sex, ethnicity and CMV serostatus were compiled alongside the repertoire data. A later genetic analysis took genome-wide SNP genotypes for about 60% of the roughly 670 donors and used that subset as a discovery cohort. Every repertoire in the discovery cohort had been generated on one and the same sequencing platform. Both class I and class II loci were covered by HLA typing, at four-digit resolution. Typing coverage differed by locus: A, B, C, DRB1 and DQB1 were typed in roughly 620-640 donors, DQA1 in approximately 520, DPA1 in around 580, and DPB1 in 400 to 490. Several DR-DQ haplotypes were treated as single units for association and clustering because of strong linkage in the cohort. Among some 400 genotyped donors of the cohort, an average of around 240,000 unique TCR beta nucleotide sequences was sequenced per donor, of which about 20% were non-productive.

This clone was observed a few times. It lacks a known antigen. The record has no base qualities; no much larger clone is one base away. Other DNA variants within this sample encode the same CDR3. The cohort comprised around 690 healthy bone marrow donors. All cohort members were sampled while nominally healthy, although unrecorded immune exposures were likely present. The donor was CMV seronegative and was included in the group of approximately 350 seronegative cohort members. Each donor provided a peripheral blood sample, and peripheral blood mononuclear cells were used for TCR beta sequencing. Genomic DNA was extracted from the blood cell samples with the Qiagen DNeasy Blood Extraction Kit. The library came from the immunoSEQ multiplex PCR assay. The multiplex PCR relied on a mix of 60 forward primers for TCR Vbeta segments and 13 reverse primers for TCR Jbeta segments. The CDR3 region of rearranged TCR beta genes was amplified from genomic DNA by a multiplex PCR assay. The amplified TCR beta libraries were sequenced on the Illumina HiSeq System as 87-base-pair reads. Per the original workflow: Across the 700 or so repertoires, a later analysis counted some 80 million unique TCR beta chains, about 10 million of which were shared by at least two donors. A nearest-neighbor algorithm error-corrected the raw reads and collapsed the reads into unique sequences, merging closely related sequences to remove PCR and sequencing errors. CDR3 sequences were aligned to IMGT reference sequences to assign V, D and J gene segments. Each retained sequence needed at least a six-nucleotide match to both a V gene segment and a J gene segment. Rearrangements were called productive when the CDR3 lacked stop codons and stayed in frame with V and J; all others were non-productive. CDR3 was defined by IMGT convention, running from the second conserved V-encoded cysteine to the conserved J-encoded phenylalanine. In an earlier analysis of roughly 610 of the donors, sequences lacking an unambiguous match to a single V gene segment were excluded. In an earlier analysis of 450 to 700 of the donors, V segments were called functional above 56.7% productive rearrangements and were called segregating when the between-donor standard deviation exceeded 5%. To diagnose cytomegalovirus status from the catalog of TCR beta chain sequences, a statistical classification framework was built. V and J gene assignment, in a later analysis, came from comparing TCR nucleotide sequences with IMGT/GENE-DB human TR gene sequences. A later analysis assigned CDR3 sequences and most-parsimonious VDJ recombination scenarios with the TCRdist pipeline. In a later analysis, each TCR beta chain was defined by its CDR3 amino acid sequence together with its V-gene family, and reads lacking a unique V-gene family were excluded. In a later analysis, 550 to 650 highly shared, low-generation-probability nucleotide sequences were removed to address suspected cross-contamination and a sequencing artifact. For each public chain, a later analysis derived a clonal expansion index from normalized ranks of inferred template counts within each repertoire. In a later analysis, generation probabilities were computed using a VDJ recombination model fitted to out-of-frame rearrangements, and the results were checked against IGoR. A later analysis scored TCR-TCR, TCR-HLA and TCR-CMV co-occurrence with hypergeometric tests, applying a repertoire-size bias correction to TCR pairs. A later analysis estimated false discovery rates by permuting HLA or CMV assignments 20 times. In a later analysis, co-occurring TCRs were grouped using DBSCAN, and TCRdist sequence similarity was added for clustering within HLA-allele-positive subsets. Co-occurrence clustering excluded repertoires with fewer than 30,000 or more than 120,000 public chains, plus five with anomalous nucleotide sharing. TCRdb holds this immuneACCESS table with in-frame rearrangements only. Some clones are missing; in checked studies, unresolved V genes explain under half, and the rest has no known cause. D and trimming were read from the DNA, whereas the V and J calls and clone size are those reported in that table. This sample is represented by under 150,000 clones; about 61% of them were singletons. The ten biggest clones cover 2% to 2.5% of the sample.

CDR1 and CDR2 (SGHAT, FQNNGV) derive from the germline V gene. V loses 5 bases at its end and J loses 7 bases; junction bases beyond the gene matches: 7. The CDR3 has 15 amino acids, counting the end cysteine and phenylalanine. Solely the CDR3 DNA is kept, with 45 bases framed from the first base. Here is what the overall study found, with its caveats: The authors suggested that the approach could potentially be generalized to other disease states and immunological phenotypes. A later genetic analysis associated a missense DCLRE1C variant with V-gene and J-gene trimming of TCR beta chains, and an independent cohort replicated the association. A further reported finding was that TCR beta sequences accurately predicted the HLA-A and HLA-B alleles for most subjects in the first cohort. Several of the top co-occurrence clusters appeared to be linked to parvovirus B19, influenza, CMV and Epstein-Barr virus, according to a later analysis. When HLA alleles, especially DR and DQ, strongly co-occurred, attributing TCR associations to individual alleles was difficult. A few of the identified cytomegalovirus-associated TCR beta chains were confirmed in vitro to be specific for cytomegalovirus antigens. Roughly uniform sequencing depth across donors was assumed in presence/absence analyses, although this assumption may not hold. A cluster of highly shared sequence variants was judged likely to be a technical artifact of the sequencing pipeline. Correlated functional status among segregating V segments might reflect linkage disequilibrium, but an unknown experimental factor could not be ruled out. Cytomegalovirus status was reported to be diagnosed by the classifier with high specificity and sensitivity in both the original and validation cohorts. The only immune exposure information available for the cohort was CMV serostatus. According to a later analysis, TCR association rates differed among HLA loci, with DRB1 alleles showing the most associated TCRs and HLA-C alleles showing the fewest. A later analysis found that HLA-associated TCR beta chains were more clonally expanded and had lower generation probabilities than equally common non-associated chains. A total of some 180 TCR beta chains were listed by the study as associated with cytomegalovirus. Most TCR sequences were seen in very few donors, while some public TCRs were found in many individuals. The cohort was sequenced for TCR beta chains only, and without alpha or paired-chain data the features that could be detected were limited. HLA typing was unavailable for some donors at each locus, so association tests used only the typed subset. In a later genetic analysis, fewer N-insertions in productive TCRs were reported among donors in an Asian-associated ancestry cluster than the 666-donor mean. In a later analysis, some 18,000 TCR beta sequences were associated with specific HLA alleles at a false discovery rate of 0.05. Most CMV-associated TCR beta chains appeared to be HLA-restricted in a later analysis, and the HLA associations seemed to be driven largely by CMV exposure. Because counts were too low, seventeen rarely observed V segments, including chromosome 9 orphons, were excluded from the earlier analysis of some 540 of the donors. Some IMGT-functional V segments, including TRBV6-2 and TRBV6-3, could not be distinguished by the 87-base-pair reads and were therefore excluded. Broadly in line with IMGT annotations, most TCR beta V segments showed up in productive rearrangements about 87% or about 30% of the time in an earlier analysis of around 550 of the donors.

The V gene is TRBV11-2 and the J gene is TRBJ1-5, with TRBD1 identical over 11 junction bases. The sequence derives from a woman aged 40 to 50 in good health and CMV-seronegative. Specimen: PBMCs. CDR3 loop: CASSRGQGAEQPQHF. The bases read TGTGCCAGCAGCCGCGGACAGGGGGCAGAACAGCCCCAGCATTTT.